Listed below are T cell receptor beta chains from one sample, sequenced in a study of radiation and T cells in renal cell carcinoma. Repertoires were generated with immunoSEQ multiplex PCR, while TCRdb's copy carries only in-frame clones and drops some. The sample includes roughly 120,000 clones, roughly 80% of them seen just once. This sample comprised blood, obtained from a patient whose treatment included radiotherapy and nephrectomy. The origin of the receptors is a woman in her fifties or sixties with renal cell carcinoma. CDR3s include the opening cysteine and the closing phenylalanine or tryptophan. The D gene is left open where the match is weak. Not all rows give a size; the values are once, few, many and, for expanded clones, a class.

d_call	v_call	clone_size	cdr3_length	j_call	cdr3_aa	cdr3_nt
NA	TRBV28	NA	16	TRBJ2-3	CASSWTVRGATDTQYF	TGTGCCAGCAGTTGGACGGTTCGAGGGGCCACAGATACGCAGTATTTT
NA	TRBV5-1	NA	12	TRBJ2-2	CASSLDNGELFF	TGCGCCAGCAGCTTGGATAACGGGGAGCTGTTTTTT
TRBD2	TRBV4-2	NA	16	TRBJ2-1	CASSQEPSGALNEQFF	TGTGCCAGCAGCCAAGAACCTAGCGGGGCCCTCAATGAGCAGTTCTTC
NA	TRBV19	NA	15	TRBJ1-5	CASSIGGFGNQPQHF	TGTGCCAGTAGTATAGGAGGGTTTGGCAATCAGCCCCAGCATTTT
TRBD1	TRBV6-6	once	13	TRBJ2-1	CASSFDRDDEQFF	TGTGCCAGCAGTTTTGACAGGGACGATGAGCAGTTCTTC
NA	TRBV6-6	NA	14	TRBJ2-2	CASSGTQNTGELFF	TGTGCCAGCAGTGGGACACAGAACACCGGGGAGCTGTTTTTT
NA	TRBV2	few	12	TRBJ2-5	CASIWREETQYF	TGTGCCAGCATTTGGAGAGAAGAGACCCAGTACTTC
NA	TRBV10-3	NA	14	TRBJ2-1	CAISESANYNEQFF	TGTGCCATCAGTGAGTCGGCAAATTACAATGAGCAGTTCTTC
NA	TRBV10-2	NA	15	TRBJ1-5	CASSEVPGLNQPQHF	TGCGCCAGCAGTGAGGTGCCGGGGCTCAATCAGCCCCAGCATTTT
NA	TRBV11-3	NA	15	TRBJ2-2	CASSFSGTNTGELFF	TGTGCCAGCAGTTTCTCCGGGACTAACACCGGGGAGCTGTTTTTT
TRBD2	TRBV27	few	15	TRBJ2-4	CASSLMVAGGAIQYF	TGTGCCAGCAGTTTAATGGTAGCGGGAGGGGCCATTCAGTACTTC
TRBD2	TRBV9	NA	18	TRBJ2-1	CASSVASTSGSSYNEQFF	TGTGCCAGCAGCGTAGCTTCGACGAGCGGGAGTTCCTACAATGAGCAGTTCTTC
NA	TRBV15	NA	14	TRBJ2-5	CATSRDLGIQTQYF	TGTGCCACCAGCAGAGATCTGGGCATACAGACCCAGTACTTC
NA	TRBV5-1	NA	13	TRBJ2-1	CASTGGGYNEQFF	TGCGCCAGCACAGGGGGAGGTTACAATGAGCAGTTCTTC
TRBD2	TRBV7-9	NA	16	TRBJ2-7	CASSISMGVAGVEQYF	TGTGCCAGCAGCATTAGTATGGGGGTAGCGGGAGTCGAGCAGTACTTC
NA	TRBV2	NA	13	TRBJ1-6	CASRSYGNSPLHF	TGTGCCAGCAGATCCTATGGGAATTCACCCCTCCACTTT
NA	TRBV7-2	NA	10	TRBJ1-1	CASSYVGAFF	TGTGCCAGCAGCTATGTAGGAGCTTTCTTT
TRBD1	TRBV19	few	14	TRBJ1-5	CASSGQGNNQPQHF	TGTGCCAGTTCGGGACAGGGCAACAATCAGCCCCAGCATTTT
TRBD1	TRBV28	NA	15	TRBJ2-7	CASTNRMTGSGEQYF	TGTGCCAGTACCAACCGCATGACAGGGTCCGGCGAGCAGTACTTC
NA	TRBV20-1	NA	8	TRBJ1-2	CSAYGYTF	TGCAGTGCCTATGGCTACACCTTC
TRBD1	TRBV11-3	NA	15	TRBJ2-5	CASSSRTGSDETQYF	TGTGCCAGCAGCTCGAGGACAGGGAGCGACGAGACCCAGTACTTC
NA	TRBV7-2	NA	14	TRBJ2-3	CASSFRTSTDTQYF	TGTGCCAGCAGCTTCCGGACTAGCACAGATACGCAGTATTTT
TRBD2	TRBV2	NA	15	TRBJ2-7	CASSRLAGSSYEQYF	TGTGCCAGCAGTCGACTAGCGGGGAGCTCCTACGAGCAGTACTTC
NA	TRBV18	NA	13	TRBJ2-7	CASSPGSSYEQYF	TGTGCCAGCTCACCAGGAAGCTCCTACGAGCAGTACTTC
TRBD1	TRBV19	NA	17	TRBJ2-6	CASSAGQGNPGANVLTF	TGTGCCAGTAGTGCGGGACAGGGCAACCCTGGGGCCAACGTCCTGACTTTC
NA	TRBV29-1	NA	14	TRBJ2-7	CSVEGEEGSFEQYF	TGCAGCGTTGAAGGGGAAGAAGGATCCTTCGAGCAGTACTTC
NA	TRBV9	once	14	TRBJ1-6	CASARIISDSPLHF	TGTGCCAGCGCCAGAATCATATCGGATTCACCCCTCCACTTT
NA	TRBV6-4	NA	15	TRBJ1-4	CASSDEQVGAEKLFF	TGTGCCAGCAGTGACGAACAGGTGGGGGCTGAAAAACTGTTTTTT
TRBD2	TRBV9	NA	13	TRBJ2-7	CASGTDSSYEQYF	TGTGCTAGCGGGACGGATTCCTCCTACGAGCAGTACTTC
NA	TRBV19	NA	15	TRBJ1-2	CASNLAEGTRYGYTF	TGTGCCAGTAACCTCGCCGAGGGAACTCGCTATGGCTACACCTTC
NA	TRBV4-2	NA	12	TRBJ1-2	CASSQGRSEQNF	TGTGCCAGCAGCCAAGGACGGTCGGAGCAGAACTTC
NA	TRBV7-9	NA	11	TRBJ2-3	CASQGTDTQYF	TGTGCCAGCCAGGGAACAGATACGCAGTATTTT
NA	TRBV2	NA	11	TRBJ2-7	CASKNSYEQYF	TGTGCCAGCAAAAACTCTTACGAGCAGTACTTC
NA	TRBV7-2	NA	11	TRBJ2-5	CASSMVETQYF	TGTGCCAGCAGCATGGTCGAGACCCAGTACTTC
TRBD2	TRBV2	NA	16	TRBJ2-7	CASSVLRTSGTYEQYF	TGTGCCAGCAGTGTGCTAAGAACTAGCGGGACCTACGAGCAGTACTTC
NA	TRBV6-1	NA	11	TRBJ2-7	CASMTRSEQYF	TGTGCCAGCATGACTCGCTCCGAGCAGTACTTC
NA	TRBV30	NA	14	TRBJ1-1	CAWSSGALGTEAFF	TGTGCCTGGAGCTCTGGGGCCTTGGGCACTGAAGCTTTCTTT
NA	TRBV28	once	15	TRBJ2-7	CASRRLPGELYEQYF	TGTGCCAGCAGACGCCTTCCGGGAGAATTATACGAGCAGTACTTC
TRBD1	TRBV4-3	NA	16	TRBJ1-6	CASSQDLDRATSPLHF	TGCGCCAGCAGCCAAGACCTCGACAGGGCGACATCACCCCTCCACTTT
NA	TRBV27	NA	16	TRBJ2-7	CASSSNRDFLGYEQYF	TGTGCCAGCAGTTCGAACCGGGACTTCCTAGGCTACGAGCAGTACTTC
NA	TRBV19	NA	15	TRBJ2-5	CASSLGAGRLETQYF	TGTGCCAGTAGCCTAGGGGCGGGTAGGCTAGAGACCCAGTACTTC
NA	TRBV5-4	NA	14	TRBJ2-7	CASSLAWRQSEQYF	TGTGCCAGCAGCTTGGCCTGGAGGCAGAGCGAGCAGTACTTC
NA	TRBV19	few	14	TRBJ1-1	CASSIDLSRAEAFF	TGTGCCAGTAGTATAGATCTGAGTAGGGCTGAAGCTTTCTTT
NA	TRBV19	NA	13	TRBJ2-1	CASQFAGIGEQFF	TGTGCCAGCCAATTTGCGGGAATCGGTGAGCAGTTCTTC
TRBD2	TRBV6-1	NA	15	TRBJ2-1	CASSLRLAGNNEQFF	TGTGCCAGCAGTTTGCGACTAGCGGGAAACAATGAGCAGTTCTTC
TRBD1	TRBV6-6	NA	13	TRBJ1-2	CASSGGQDYGYTF	TGTGCCAGCAGTGGGGGACAGGACTATGGCTACACCTTC
NA	TRBV27	NA	15	TRBJ2-7	CASSLSRALSYEQYF	TGTGCCAGCAGTTTATCCCGGGCCCTATCCTACGAGCAGTACTTC
TRBD1	TRBV18	few	14	TRBJ1-1	CASSPVRDSTEAFF	TGTGCCAGCTCACCAGTGAGGGACAGCACTGAAGCTTTCTTT
NA	TRBV6-5	NA	12	TRBJ1-1	CASSYPITEAFF	TGTGCCAGCAGTTACCCCATCACTGAAGCTTTCTTT
NA	TRBV7-5	NA	16	TRBJ2-5	CARRAGTGTGCETQYF	TGTGCCAGAAGAGCCGGTACCGGGACAGGGTGTGAGACCCAGTACTTC
NA	TRBV5-6	NA	15	TRBJ1-1	CASSLDGTGNTEAFF	TGTGCCAGCAGCTTGGACGGGACGGGGAACACTGAAGCTTTCTTT
NA	TRBV6-5	NA	13	TRBJ2-7	CASSSLLREEQYF	TGTGCCAGCAGTTCCCTACTCCGGGAGGAGCAGTACTTC
NA	TRBV7-3	once	13	TRBJ2-3	CASSRWGADTQYF	TGTGCCAGCAGCCGATGGGGAGCAGATACGCAGTATTTT